This entry lists 23 T cell receptor beta chains sequenced from one sample in a study of T cell responses to AZD1222 COVID-19 vaccine. Libraries were prepared by immunoSEQ multiplex PCR; TCRdb keeps only in-frame clonotypes and omits some of them. The table lists about 120,000 clones, around 90% of them singletons. Sequenced here: peripheral blood, sampled on day 0 of AZD1222 vaccination. All receptors come from an adult in good health.

This sequence joins TRBV7-9 and TRBJ1-4; D call uncertain. The CDR3 runs to 13 residues. In germline, CDR1 is SEHNR, CDR2 FQNEAQ (reference sequence). The V end lost 5 bases, the J end lost 6 bases, and 10 bases lay between the germline ends. In DNA form, the CDR3 reads TGTGCCAGCAGCCCCGTCAACTATGAAAAACTGTTTTTT. As protein: CASSPVNYEKLFF. Variable domain in full (rest from reference TRBV7-9 and TRBJ1-4): DTGVSQNPRHKITKRGQNVTFRCDPISEHNRLYWYRQTLGQGPEFLTYFQNEAQLEKSRLLSDRFSAERPKGSFSTLEIQRTEQGDSAMYLCASSPVNYEKLFFGSGTQLSVL.

This chain connects TRBV9 to TRBJ1-6; D unresolved. This CDR3 has 15 amino acids. V was shortened by 0 bases and J by 1 base, with 5 bases between the two germline ends. The germline CDR1 and CDR2 sequences are SGDLS and YYNGEE. The CDR3 DNA follows: TGTGCCAGCAGCGTAGAAGGTTCCTATAATTCACCCCTCCACTTT. This gives the protein CASSVEGSYNSPLHF.

The chain employs TRBV28 and TRBJ2-7, with D maybe TRBD1 (6 bases). V lost 7 bases to trimming and J lost 5 bases, with 18 bases between them. This CDR3 region has 14 residues. Germline CDR1 is MDHEN and CDR2 is SYDVKM. The chain's CDR3 is CASKRLRGVHEQYF. CDR3 DNA sequence: TGTGCCAGCAAACGGCTCAGGGGAGTCCACGAGCAGTACTTC.

The CDR3 protein is CASSIDTDTQYF. Here the CDR3 DNA reads TGTGCCAGCAGTATAGACACAGATACGCAGTATTTT. The rearrangement links TRBV12-3 or TRBV12-4 to TRBJ2-3; D is unresolved. Trimming shortened V by 5 bases and J by 2 bases, and 5 bases separated the two germline ends. This CDR3 has 12 residues.

The chain carries TRBV7-3 and TRBJ2-1; 7 nucleotides match TRBD2. From germline, CDR1 is SGHTA and CDR2 FQGTGA. V was clipped by 1 base and J by 8 bases; unmatched bases: 8. This CDR3 is 15 amino acids long. The CDR3 nucleotides are TGTGCCAGCAGCTTAAGTGGGAGGGCCCTGCATGAGCAGTTCTTC. This encodes CASSLSGRALHEQFF.

The count of this clone is one. This rearrangement joins TRBV3-1 (or the pseudogene TRBV3-2) to TRBJ2-1, with 8 bases lining up with TRBD1. The length of the CDR3 is 15 residues. Germline CDR1 is LGHDT and CDR2 is YNNKEL (reference sequence). The V gene end was trimmed by 0 bases and the J gene end by 6 bases; junction bases not matched to a gene: 4. CDR3 residues: CASSQDQGAGNEQFF. CDR3 nucleotides: TGTGCCAGCAGCCAAGATCAGGGGGCGGGCAATGAGCAGTTCTTC.

This clone was counted once. The chain carries TRBV18 and TRBJ2-7; perhaps TRBD1 as D (6 bases). Germline V gene lookup returns CDR1 KGHSH and CDR2 LQKENI. Trimming took 2 bases from V and 1 from J, leaving 12 bases between them. The CDR3 has 15 amino acids. The CDR3 loop is CASSPFMDSSYEQYF. In DNA form, the CDR3 reads TGTGCCAGCTCACCATTTATGGACAGTTCCTACGAGCAGTACTTC.

The chain joins TRBV3-1 (or the pseudogene TRBV3-2) to TRBJ1-2; perhaps TRBD1 as D (5 bases). The CDR3 totals 15 residues. Germline CDR1 is LGHDT and CDR2 is YNNKEL (reference sequence). The germline V and J ends were trimmed by 1 base and 4 bases, with 13 bases remaining between them. CDR3 sequence: CASSQGPQGFYGYTF. The CDR3 DNA sequence: TGTGCCAGCAGCCAAGGTCCCCAGGGATTCTATGGCTACACCTTC.

V and J are TRBV9 and TRBJ2-1; 8 nucleotides match TRBD2. The CDR3 totals 17 residues. CDR1 SGDLS and CDR2 YYNGEE come from the germline V gene. With 0 bases clipped from V and 1 base from J, the junction kept 6 bases outside the gene matches. The CDR3 DNA sequence: TGTGCCAGCAGCGTAGCGAGGACTAGCCCGTCCTACAATGAGCAGTTCTTC. Translated: CASSVARTSPSYNEQFF.

V is TRBV5-1 and J is TRBJ2-2; 7 bases are a match to TRBD2. The V and J ends lost 0 bases and 5 bases, in that order; junction bases with no gene match: 4. CDR3 length: 15 amino acids. The germline V gene has CDR1 SGHRS and CDR2 YFSETQ. The DNA of the CDR3 is TGCGCCAGCAGCTTGGTAGCGGGCCAAACCGGGGAGCTGTTTTTT. Protein sequence: CASSLVAGQTGELFF.

The J gene is TRBJ2-1, the V gene TRBV6-5; TRBD2 agrees at 11 bases. This CDR3 is 15 amino acids long. Trimming removed 6 bases from V and 4 bases from J; junction bases left unmatched: 5. Germline CDR1 is MNHEY and CDR2 is SVGAGI. Written as DNA, the CDR3 is TGTGCCAGCAGCGCCGGGACTAGCGGTTACAATGAGCAGTTCTTC. Translating gives CASSAGTSGYNEQFF.

The chain has TRBV28 and TRBJ1-5; TRBD1 aligns across 10 bases. The CDR3 has 15 amino acids. CDR1 is MDHEN, CDR2 SYDVKM, per germline. The V segment lost 2 bases and the J segment 6 bases; nucleotides outside the gene matches: 4. The CDR3 DNA reads as TGTGCCAGCAGTTTAGGCGGACAGGGGGGTCAGCCCCAGCATTTT. This translates into CASSLGGQGGQPQHF.

V is TRBV28 and J is TRBJ2-7, with TRBD1 identical over 10 bases. The J segment lost 6 bases and the V segment lost 4 bases, leaving 9 bases of the junction unmatched. Germline assignment: CDR1 MDHEN and CDR2 SYDVKM. The length of the CDR3 is 15 residues. As DNA, the CDR3 is TGTGCCAGCAGTTCTCCGGGACAGGGGACGAGCGAGCAGTACTTC. It specifies CASSSPGQGTSEQYF.

The V and J genes are TRBV14 and TRBJ1-1; 9 nucleotides match TRBD1. Germline V CDR1 and CDR2: SGHDN, FVKESK. The V gene end was trimmed by 4 bases and the J gene end by 6 bases; junction bases not matched to a gene: 12. This CDR3 spans 16 amino acids. CDR3 residues: CASSLIGQGRGAEAFF. CDR3 nucleotides: TGTGCCAGCAGCCTTATTGGACAGGGGCGAGGAGCTGAAGCTTTCTTT.

V usage is TRBV15 and J usage is TRBJ1-2; 7 nucleotides agree with TRBD1. The germline CDR1 and CDR2 sequences are LNHNV and YYDKDF (reference sequence). The V segment lost 8 bases and the J segment 2 bases; nucleotides outside the gene matches: 11. This CDR3 is 15 amino acids long. The CDR3, as DNA: TGTGCCACCGAACAAACAGGGGAGAGAAACTATGGCTACACCTTC. This gives the protein CATEQTGERNYGYTF.

The rearrangement uses TRBV9 and TRBJ2-5; 8 positions match TRBD2. CDR3 length equals 14 residues. V lost 2 bases to trimming and J lost 5 bases; unmatched junction nucleotides: 5. Germline-derived CDR1 and CDR2 are SGDLS and YYNGEE. The CDR3 is CASSVGGRWETQYF. The CDR3 DNA is TGTGCCAGCAGCGTGGGCGGGAGGTGGGAGACCCAGTACTTC.

CDR3 protein: CSVDETSGYNEQFF. CDR3 nucleotides: TGCAGCGTTGACGAAACTAGCGGGTACAATGAGCAGTTCTTC. The chain joins TRBV29-1 to TRBJ2-1, with 9 bases that match TRBD2. CDR1 is SQVTM and CDR2 is ANQGSEA in the germline V gene. CDR3 length: 14 amino acids. The V gene end was trimmed by 3 bases and the J gene end by 4 bases; junction bases not matched to a gene: 4.

This clone was counted a single time. The rearrangement joins TRBV6-5 to TRBJ1-4, with a tentative D call TRBD1 (6 bases). The CDR3 extends over 13 amino acids. CDR1 and CDR2 (germline): MNHEY, SVGAGI. Trimming took off 10 bases at V and 5 bases at J, with 14 bases between the two ends. In DNA, the CDR3 is TGTGCCACAAACAGGGTCCAAAATGAAAAACTGTTTTTT. Translated: CATNRVQNEKLFF.

The V call is TRBV18, the J call TRBJ2-2; 7 bases agree with TRBD1. The CDR3 extends over 15 amino acids. V lost 1 base and J lost 3; bases outside the gene matches: 2. Germline-derived CDR1 and CDR2 are KGHSH and LQKENI. CDR3 residues: CASSPRQGDTGELFF. In DNA form, the CDR3 reads TGTGCCAGCTCACCACGACAGGGTGACACCGGGGAGCTGTTTTTT.

Only one count was recorded for this clone. This chain uses TRBV27 with TRBJ2-3; D is ambiguous. The CDR3 sequence is 11 residues long. Germline values: CDR1 MNHEY, CDR2 SMNVEV (reference sequence). With 8 bases removed from V and 0 bases from J, the gap between germline ends came to 3 bases. CDR3 sequence reads: CASGSTDTQYF. The CDR3 coding sequence is TGTGCCAGCGGTAGCACAGATACGCAGTATTTT.

The CDR3 sequence: CASSEAYRSPLHF. The CDR3 coding sequence is TGTGCCAGCAGTGAAGCGTATAGATCACCCCTCCACTTT. J is TRBJ1-6 and V is TRBV2; no firm D call. The germline V gene encodes CDR1 SNHLY and CDR2 FYNNEI. V was shortened by 0 bases and J by 10 bases, with 7 bases between the two germline ends. The CDR3 has 13 amino acids.

Details on this clone: Within the sample, other DNA sequences also encode this same CDR3. The chain joins TRBV18 to TRBJ1-1; D is uncertain. This CDR3 has 13 residues. V was shortened by 2 bases and J by 0 bases, with 4 bases between the two germline ends. Germline loops: CDR1 KGHSH, CDR2 LQKENI. Written as DNA, the CDR3 is TGTGCCAGCTCACCAGCTATGAACACTGAAGCTTTCTTT. As protein: CASSPAMNTEAFF. Drawing the rest from reference TRBV18 and TRBJ1-1, the complete variable domain is NAGVMQNPRHLVRRRGQEARLRCSPMKGHSHVYWYRQLPEEGLKFMVYLQKENIIDESGMPKERFSAEFPKEGPSILRIQQVVRGDSAAYFCASSPAMNTEAFFGQGTRLTVV.

This sequence joins TRBV5-1 and TRBJ2-1, with a weak D call TRBD2 (5 bases). V shed 2 bases and J shed 3 bases, with 15 bases lying between them. Per germline, CDR1 SGHRS and CDR2 YFSETQ. CDR3 length equals 16 residues. CDR3 sequence (DNA): TGCGCCAGCAGCTTTCGGTCCGGAGGTGGCTACAATGAGCAGTTCTTC. It yields the protein CASSFRSGGGYNEQFF.